Listed below are T cell receptor beta chains from one sample, sequenced in a study of blood T cell repertoires in COVID-19. Clones were sequenced by immunoSEQ multiplex PCR, and TCRdb holds only the in-frame ones, with some missing. The repertoire holds about 230,000 clones, with about nine tenths as singletons. Input material: peripheral blood. The source of these receptors is a man aged 45-60 years with COVID-19, enrolled during active disease. The CDR3 runs from the conserved cysteine through the conserved F or W. Each record gives: clone size, V gene, J gene, D gene, CDR3 DNA, CDR3 protein. A D gene is named only where the DNA matches it firmly. A clone size is listed for some rows: how often the clone was seen (once, few, many), or a class if it is expanded.

>.|TRBV5-4|TRBJ1-2|TRBD1
TGTGCCAGCAGCTTGGTCGGCCTAGGGGGCTCTGGCTACACCTTC
CASSLVGLGGSGYTF
>.|TRBV2|TRBJ1-6|.
TGTGCCAGCAGTGAAATCCAGGGGTCGGATTCACCCCTCCACTTT
CASSEIQGSDSPLHF
>.|TRBV5-4|TRBJ2-3|TRBD1
TGTGCCAGCAGCGGAACCGGGACAGGGGCCACGCAGTATTTT
CASSGTGTGATQYF
>.|TRBV30|TRBJ1-1|.
TGTGCCTGGAGTCCGCCCGGACAGATGAACACTGAAGCTTTCTTT
CAWSPPGQMNTEAFF
>.|TRBV29-1|TRBJ1-1|.
TGCAGCGTTTCAGGGAACACTGAAGCTTTCTTT
CSVSGNTEAFF
>.|TRBV19|TRBJ2-2|TRBD1
TGTGCCAGTAGTATCCGACAGGGTTCCACCGGGGAGCTGTTTTTT
CASSIRQGSTGELFF
>.|TRBV24-1|TRBJ2-3|.
TGTGCCACCAGTGACACACAGGAGCCCACAGATACGCAGTATTTT
CATSDTQEPTDTQYF
>.|TRBV7-9|TRBJ2-7|TRBD1
TGTGCCAGCAGCCCTAGAGGGACAGGTAGCTACGAGCAGTACTTC
CASSPRGTGSYEQYF
>.|TRBV9|TRBJ2-3|TRBD1
TGTGCCAGCAGCGTTGGGACAGGGGGTGATACGCAGTATTTT
CASSVGTGGDTQYF
>.|TRBV5-1|TRBJ2-5|TRBD2
TGCGCCAGCACCCCCCAGCAGCTTGGCCTACCGACTAGCGGTCGAGAGACCCAGTACTTC
CASTPQQLGLPTSGRETQYF
>.|TRBV21-1|TRBJ2-1|.
TGTGGCCAGTCGTCGGGACTTGAGTTCTACTACAATGAGCAGTTCTTC
CGQSSGLEFYYNEQFF
>.|TRBV27|TRBJ2-1|TRBD1
TGTGCCAGCAGCCGGAAGGGGGACAGGGGGGGCCGAAATGAGCAGTTCTTC
CASSRKGDRGGRNEQFF
>once|TRBV7-9|TRBJ2-1|TRBD2
TGTGCCAGCAGCTATACCGGGACTAGCGGGGGGGTCGCCAATGAGCAGTTCTTC
CASSYTGTSGGVANEQFF
>.|TRBV3-1/TRBV3-2|TRBJ2-7|TRBD2
TGTGCCAGCAGCCGCCTAGGGGCGTTAGCGGGGGGGAGTTACGAGCAGTACTTC
CASSRLGALAGGSYEQYF
>.|TRBV12-5|TRBJ2-1|TRBD2
TGTGCTAGTGGTTTGGACGGACTAGCGGGAATATGGGAGCAGTTCTTC
CASGLDGLAGIWEQFF
>few|TRBV28|TRBJ1-2|TRBD1
TGTGCCAGCAGCTCAGGACAGGGGGCGGGCGGCTACACCTTC
CASSSGQGAGGYTF
>.|TRBV10-3|TRBJ1-2|TRBD1
TGTGCCATCAGTGGTAACCAGGGGGCGCAGGGCTACACCTTC
CAISGNQGAQGYTF
>.|TRBV18|TRBJ2-5|TRBD2
TGTGCCAGCTCAACCAATCCGGGACTAGCGGGAATCCAAGAGACCCAGTACTTC
CASSTNPGLAGIQETQYF
>.|TRBV2|TRBJ2-5|.
TGTGCCAGCAGTGATAGAGGGGGGGCCGAGACCCAGTACTTC
CASSDRGGAETQYF
>.|TRBV11-3|TRBJ2-7|.
TGTGCCAGCAGCTTAGGACAAGACTACGAGCAGTACTTC
CASSLGQDYEQYF
>.|TRBV13|TRBJ2-2|.
TGTGCCAGCAGCTTTTCCGGGACAAAAGGACAGTTCACCGGGGAGCTGTTTTTT
CASSFSGTKGQFTGELFF
>.|TRBV13|TRBJ2-3|TRBD2
TGTGCCAGCAGCTCCCGAGCGGGGGACACAGATACGCAGTATTTT
CASSSRAGDTDTQYF
>.|TRBV11-1|TRBJ2-5|TRBD2
TGTGCCAGCAGCTTAGCGTCGCGGGGGGCGGTCGAGACCCAGTACTTC
CASSLASRGAVETQYF
>.|TRBV5-3|TRBJ2-7|TRBD2
TGTGCCAGAACCACTACCGGGACTAGCGGTCCCTACGAGCAGTACTTC
CARTTTGTSGPYEQYF
>.|TRBV7-3|TRBJ2-2|TRBD1
TGTGCCAGCAGCTTAGGGTCAGGGGGCATCGGGGAGCTGTTTTTT
CASSLGSGGIGELFF
>.|TRBV15|TRBJ1-4|.
TGTGCCACCAGCGGGGGGACGAGGGCTACTAGTAAACTGTTTTTT
CATSGGTRATSKLFF
>.|TRBV24-1|TRBJ2-2|.
TGTGCCACCAGTGGACCCGGGACCCACCTAGCGCCCGGGGAGCTGTTTTTT
CATSGPGTHLAPGELFF
>once|TRBV5-1|TRBJ1-6|.
TGCGCCAGCAGCTCCGGTGTAAATTCACCCCTCCACTTT
CASSSGVNSPLHF
>.|TRBV4-1|TRBJ2-7|TRBD2
TGCGCCAGCAGCCCAGGGGCCCTCGGGACTAGCGGGGGGGCGTATGAGCAGTACTTC
CASSPGALGTSGGAYEQYF
>.|TRBV7-9|TRBJ1-4|.
TGTGCCAGCAGCGTGCGGACAGCAACTAATGAAAAACTGTTTTTT
CASSVRTATNEKLFF
>.|TRBV12-3/TRBV12-4|TRBJ2-1|.
TGTGCCAGCAGCCGTCTAAGGAGTGAGCAGTTCTTC
CASSRLRSEQFF
>.|TRBV5-5|TRBJ1-1|.
TGTGCCAGCAGCCCGGCCCCAGGGAACACTGAAGCTTTCTTT
CASSPAPGNTEAFF
>.|TRBV11-3|TRBJ2-6|TRBD1
TGTGCCAGCAGCTTACCAGGGGGCTCTGGGGCCAACGTCCTGACTTTC
CASSLPGGSGANVLTF
>.|TRBV11-3|TRBJ2-3|.
TGTGCCAGCAGCCCCAGGGGGGCCCAGGGCGGCACAGATACGCAGTATTTT
CASSPRGAQGGTDTQYF
>.|TRBV11-1|TRBJ1-1|.
TGTGCCAGCAGCTTAGGCGGGGCCGGGGAAGCTTTCTTT
CASSLGGAGEAFF
>.|TRBV19|TRBJ2-1|TRBD2
TGTGCCAGTAGTCCTTGGGGGACTAGCGGGTATGAGCAGTTCTTC
CASSPWGTSGYEQFF
>.|TRBV5-4|TRBJ2-7|.
TGTGCCAGCAGCTTTTCAACGGGACACGCGACCTACGAGCAGTACTTC
CASSFSTGHATYEQYF
>.|TRBV19|TRBJ2-2|TRBD1
TGTGCCAGTAGTCCGCAGGGGGCAGGTACCGGGGAGCTGTTTTTT
CASSPQGAGTGELFF
>.|TRBV6-5|TRBJ2-2|.
TGTGCCAGCAGCCTAGGGAGACAGAACACCGGGGAGCTGTTTTTT
CASSLGRQNTGELFF
>.|TRBV4-2|TRBJ2-1|.
TGTGCCAGCAGCCCCCGACTAACCAACAATGAGCAGTTCTTC
CASSPRLTNNEQFF
>few|TRBV19|TRBJ1-2|TRBD1
TGTGCCAGTAGCCGACAGGGGATAGGCGGCTACACCTTC
CASSRQGIGGYTF
>.|TRBV5-1|TRBJ1-1|TRBD1
TGCGCCAGCAGCTCCAGCTTCGCAGGGGGTACTGAAGCTTTCTTT
CASSSSFAGGTEAFF
>.|TRBV6-1|TRBJ1-2|.
TGTGCCAGCAGCCAAAACAGTGGCGTTGGCTATGGCTACACCTTC
CASSQNSGVGYGYTF
>.|TRBV12-3/TRBV12-4|TRBJ1-1|.
TGTGCCAGCAGGACAAGTAACACTGAAGCTTTCTTT
CASRTSNTEAFF